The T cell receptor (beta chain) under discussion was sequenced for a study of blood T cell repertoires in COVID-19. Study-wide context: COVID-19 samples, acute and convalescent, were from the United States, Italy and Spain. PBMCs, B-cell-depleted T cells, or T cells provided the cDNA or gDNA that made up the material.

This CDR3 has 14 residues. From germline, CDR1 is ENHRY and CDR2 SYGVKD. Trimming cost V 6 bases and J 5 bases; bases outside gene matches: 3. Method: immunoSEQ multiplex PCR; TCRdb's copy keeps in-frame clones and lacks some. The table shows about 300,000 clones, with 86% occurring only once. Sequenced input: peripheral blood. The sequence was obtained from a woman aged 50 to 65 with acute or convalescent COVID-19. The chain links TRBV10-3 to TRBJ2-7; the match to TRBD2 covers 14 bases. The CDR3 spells CAISGTSGRDEQYF. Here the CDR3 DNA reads TGTGCCATCAGCGGGACTAGCGGGAGAGACGAGCAGTACTTC.